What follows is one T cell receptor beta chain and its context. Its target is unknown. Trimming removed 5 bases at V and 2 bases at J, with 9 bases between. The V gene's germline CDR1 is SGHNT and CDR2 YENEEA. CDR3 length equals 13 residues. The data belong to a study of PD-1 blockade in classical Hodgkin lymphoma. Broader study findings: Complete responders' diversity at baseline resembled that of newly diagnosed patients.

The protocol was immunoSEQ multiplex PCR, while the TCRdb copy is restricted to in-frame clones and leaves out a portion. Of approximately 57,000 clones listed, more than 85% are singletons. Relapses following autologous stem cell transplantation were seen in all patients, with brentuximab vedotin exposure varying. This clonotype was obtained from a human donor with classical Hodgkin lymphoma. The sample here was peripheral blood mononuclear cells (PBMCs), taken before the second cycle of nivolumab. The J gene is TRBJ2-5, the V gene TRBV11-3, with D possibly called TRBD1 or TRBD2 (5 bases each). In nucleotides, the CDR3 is TGTGCCAGCAGCCGGGGCGGACAAGAGACCCAGTACTTC. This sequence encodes CASSRGGQETQYF. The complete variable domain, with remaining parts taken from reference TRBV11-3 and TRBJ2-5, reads EAGVVQSPRYKIIEKKQPVAFWCNPISGHNTLYWYLQNLGQGPELLIRYENEEAVDDSQLPKDRFSAERLKGVDSTLKIQPAELGDSAVYLCASSRGGQETQYFGPGTRLLVL.